The 3 T cell receptor beta chains below come from one sample, sequenced in a study of T cells in localized non-small cell lung cancer. Assay used: immunoSEQ multiplex PCR; TCRdb lists only in-frame clones, some missing. The table shows tens of thousands of clones, with about nine tenths occurring only once. The sample in question was peripheral blood, obtained before any cancer treatment. These receptors all come from a female donor over 55 with stage I squamous cell lung carcinoma.

This chain joins TRBV27 and TRBJ2-1; TRBD1 is a possible D gene (6 bases). Germline V CDR1 and CDR2: MNHEY, SMNVEV (reference sequence). The CDR3 is 14 residues long. Trimming shortened V by 2 bases and J by 9 bases, and 14 bases separated the two germline ends. CDR3 coding DNA: TGTGCCAGCAGTTTAATGCCAGGGGTTTTTGAGCAGTTCTTC. Translated: CASSLMPGVFEQFF.

The chain uses TRBV28 and TRBJ1-3; TRBD1 aligns across 8 bases. Germline trimming cut 6 bases from V and 6 bases from J; bases unmatched to any gene: 10. The CDR3 has 15 amino acids. Germline V gene lookup returns CDR1 MDHEN and CDR2 SYDVKM. The CDR3: CASRTQGAEENTIYF. DNA of the CDR3: TGTGCCAGCAGGACGCAGGGGGCGGAAGAAAACACCATATATTTT.

This clone appeared a few times. The chain recombines TRBV29-1 with TRBJ2-7; TRBD2 is a possible D gene (7 bases). CDR3 length equals 14 residues. V was pared by 1 base and J by 2 bases, with 12 bases between. The germline CDR1 and CDR2 sequences are SQVTM and ANQGSEA. CDR3 sequence reads: CSVEVRGPTYEQYF. The CDR3 DNA follows: TGCAGCGTTGAAGTGCGGGGGCCTACCTACGAGCAGTACTTC.